This T cell receptor beta chain was documented in a study of blood T cells in healthy people across ages. Study background: Capturing about one barcoded beta molecule per two T cells was achieved by template switching.

Primed by a sample-barcoded 5' primer and a J-beta primer mix, a second PCR proceeded for about 6 to 12 cycles. MiXCR was run by TCRdb on the 5' RACE reads, yielding one entry per CDR3 protein. The repertoire holds 850,000 or so distinct CDR3 sequences, with 29% as singletons. V gave up 1 base and J gave up 5 bases, with 14 bases separating them. The CDR3 is 16 residues long. Germline assignment: CDR1 SEHNR and CDR2 FQNEAQ (reference sequence). Drawn from each donor were approximately 10 milliliters of peripheral blood. There are a few counts of this clonotype. V gene TRBV7-9 combines with J gene TRBJ1-4; D gene ambiguous. The origin of this receptor is a woman aged 80 or over in good health. Sequences were obtained from blood. CDR3 amino acids: CASSLVLLEGNEKLFF. The CDR3 DNA sequence: TGTGCCAGCAGCTTAGTTCTCCTCGAGGGCAATGAAAAACTGTTTTTT.